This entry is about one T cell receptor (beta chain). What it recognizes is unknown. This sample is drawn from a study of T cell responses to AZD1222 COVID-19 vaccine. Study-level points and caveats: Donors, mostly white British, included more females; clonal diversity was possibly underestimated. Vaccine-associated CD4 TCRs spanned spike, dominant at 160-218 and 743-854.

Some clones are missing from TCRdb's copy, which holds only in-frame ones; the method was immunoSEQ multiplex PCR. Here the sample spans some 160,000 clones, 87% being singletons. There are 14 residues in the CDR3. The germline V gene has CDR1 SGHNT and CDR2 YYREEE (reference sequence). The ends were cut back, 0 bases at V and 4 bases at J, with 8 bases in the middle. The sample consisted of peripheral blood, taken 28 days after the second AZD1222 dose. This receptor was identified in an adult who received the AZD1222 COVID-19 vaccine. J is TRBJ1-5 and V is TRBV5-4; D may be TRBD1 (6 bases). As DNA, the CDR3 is TGTGCCAGCAGCTTGGCAGGGGTGAATCAGCCCCAGCATTTT. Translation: CASSLAGVNQPQHF.